This entry is about one TCR beta chain. This sample was included in a study of control samples from healthy donors and cancer patients. The CDR3 is made up of 19 amino acids. Germline CDR1 is MNHEY and CDR2 is SVGEGT. Trimming cost V 2 bases and J 3 bases; bases outside gene matches: 18. Produced via immunoSEQ multiplex PCR; TCRdb's table is partial and in-frame only. The data show fewer than 200,000 clones, around 89% seen once. This sequence was found in a woman in her fifties or sixties in good health. Sequenced material: blood. This chain uses TRBV6-2 or TRBV6-3 with TRBJ2-7, with 8 bases lining up with TRBD1. The chain's CDR3 is CASSYNALSRTGRLYEQYF. The CDR3 DNA follows: TGTGCCAGCAGTTACAACGCACTTTCTCGGACAGGGAGACTCTACGAGCAGTACTTC.